This TCR beta chain appears in the sequencing data of a study of response to subunit inactivated influenza vaccine. TCRdb used MiXCR to reprocess the RT-PCR reads, holding one entry per CDR3 protein. The table includes approximately 500,000 distinct CDR3 sequences, 14% detected once. Looked up from germline, CDR1 is SGHRS and CDR2 is YFSETQ. With 4 bases clipped from V and 5 bases from J, the junction kept 6 bases outside the gene matches. This CDR3 is built from 15 residues. General observations from the study: It was suggested by the authors that few new T cells are recruited by each seasonal influenza vaccination.

Comment on this clonotype: What it binds is not known.

The V and J genes are TRBV5-1 and TRBJ2-3, with TRBD2 matching over 11 bases. The source of this sequence is a man aged 50 or older who received an inactivated influenza vaccine. Sample: PBMCs from blood, taken 11 to 12 days after vaccination. CDR3 amino acids: CASSIAGGLEDTQYF. CDR3 nucleotides: TGCGCCAGCAGCATAGCGGGGGGGCTGGAAGATACGCAGTATTTT.